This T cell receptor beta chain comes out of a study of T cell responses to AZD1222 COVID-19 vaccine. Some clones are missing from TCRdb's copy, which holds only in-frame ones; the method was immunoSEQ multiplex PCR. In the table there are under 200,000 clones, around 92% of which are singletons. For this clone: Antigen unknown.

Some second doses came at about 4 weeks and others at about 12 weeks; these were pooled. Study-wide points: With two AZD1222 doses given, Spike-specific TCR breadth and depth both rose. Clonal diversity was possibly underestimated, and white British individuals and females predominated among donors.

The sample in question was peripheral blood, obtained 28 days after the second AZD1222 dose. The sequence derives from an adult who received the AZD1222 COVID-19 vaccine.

The CDR3 coding sequence is TGTGCCAGCACCCTGAGCGGGTACACTGAAGCTTTCTTT. It is translated as CASTLSGYTEAFF. The genes are TRBV7-9 and TRBJ1-1; D remains ambiguous. V dropped 7 bases and J dropped 3 bases, with 12 bases sitting between them. The CDR3 extends over 13 amino acids. Germline V gene data show CDR1 as SEHNR and CDR2 as FQNEAQ (reference sequence).